A selection of T cell receptor beta chains follows, all from one sample in a study of vaccination and CD4 T cells after COVID-19. TCRdb re-derived calls from the PCR reads in MiXCR, one entry per CDR3 protein. The sample yields roughly 19,000 distinct CDR3 sequences, approximately 53% seen once. No antigen has been assigned to these receptors. The sequenced material came from CD4+ T cells from blood, cultured in vitro. All receptors derive from a human donor who had recovered from COVID-19. The CDR3 runs from the conserved cysteine through the conserved F or W. A D gene is named only where the DNA matches it firmly. Size is stated for part of the rows, as once, few or many counts, or as a class when the clone is expanded.

size	V	J	D	CDR3	DNA
.	TRBV7-3	TRBJ2-1	.	CASSLSGVAPLSYNEQFF	TGTGCCAGCAGCTTAAGTGGAGTAGCCCCTCTTTCCTACAATGAGCAGTTCTTC
.	TRBV7-2	TRBJ1-2	TRBD1	CASSPEQGSGGYTF	TGTGCCAGCAGCCCGGAACAGGGGAGCGGTGGCTACACCTTC
.	TRBV12-3/TRBV12-4	TRBJ1-1	TRBD1	CASSSQGSSTEAFF	TGTGCCAGCAGTTCACAGGGGTCCAGTACTGAAGCTTTCTTT
.	TRBV20-1	TRBJ2-7	.	CSASQQIYEQYF	TGCAGTGCTAGTCAACAGATCTACGAGCAGTACTTC
few	TRBV19	TRBJ1-5	TRBD1	CASSMGDSLGNQPQHF	TGTGCCAGTAGTATGGGGGACAGCCTGGGGAATCAGCCCCAGCATTTT
.	TRBV30	TRBJ2-1	.	CAWRRGTPYNEQFF	TGTGCCTGGAGGAGGGGGACCCCCTACAATGAGCAGTTCTTC
.	TRBV20-1	TRBJ1-1	TRBD1	CSATRPLIWTGQTLNTVAFF	TGCAGTGCTACCAGACCCCTAATCTGGACAGGGCAAACACTGAACACTGTAGCTTTCTTT
.	TRBV6-5	TRBJ2-3	.	CASSYSKYLTGSSTDTQYF	TGTGCCAGCAGTTACTCCAAATACCTGACAGGCTCTAGCACAGATACGCAGTATTTT
.	TRBV5-1	TRBJ2-5	TRBD1	CASSLTTGSQETQYF	TGCGCCAGCAGCCTAACGACAGGGTCCCAAGAGACCCAGTACTTC
.	TRBV11-2	TRBJ2-7	TRBD2	CASSLTSGDYEQYF	TGTGCCAGCAGCTTAACTAGCGGGGACTACGAGCAGTACTTC
.	TRBV19	TRBJ2-2	TRBD1	CASSIKTGVVTGELFF	TGTGCCAGTAGTATAAAAACAGGGGTAGTTACCGGGGAGCTGTTTTTT
few	TRBV19	TRBJ1-5	.	CASRRLDRDQPQHF	TGTGCCAGTAGAAGGTTGGACCGAGATCAGCCCCAGCATTTT
.	TRBV6-1	TRBJ2-4	.	CASSDPATNIQYF	TGTGCCAGCAGTGACCCCGCTACAAACATTCAGTACTTC
.	TRBV20-1	TRBJ2-5	.	CSAPDNRQETQYF	TGCAGTGCACCTGACAACCGTCAAGAGACCCAGTACTTC
.	TRBV6-1	TRBJ1-1	TRBD1	CASSRRGLEAFF	TGTGCCAGCTCCCGCAGGGGGCTTGAAGCTTTCTTT
.	TRBV10-2	TRBJ2-7	.	CASSEILDEQYF	TGCGCCAGCAGTGAGATTCTCGACGAGCAGTACTTC
.	TRBV5-1	TRBJ2-3	.	CASSLAYGGGTDTQYF	TGCGCCAGCAGCTTGGCCTACGGGGGAGGAACAGATACGCAGTATTTT
.	TRBV2	TRBJ1-2	.	CASRGLSDPNYGYTF	TGTGCCAGCAGGGGATTATCCGACCCCAACTATGGCTACACCTTC
.	TRBV28	TRBJ2-7	.	CASRKGRDEQYF	TGTGCCAGCAGGAAGGGTCGCGACGAGCAGTACTTC
few	TRBV6-1	TRBJ1-2	.	CASSRFFGTTRGYTF	TGTGCCAGCAGTCGGTTTTTCGGGACGACCCGCGGCTACACCTTC
few	TRBV20-1	TRBJ2-1	TRBD2	CSARDHIRGDQFF	TGCAGTGCTAGAGATCATATTCGGGGGGATCAATTCTTC
.	TRBV2	TRBJ1-2	.	CASTQDRYGYTF	TGTGCCAGCACGCAGGACCGCTATGGCTACACCTTC
.	TRBV20-1	TRBJ2-1	TRBD2	CSARGASGSFNEQFF	TGCAGTGCTAGAGGGGCTAGCGGATCCTTCAATGAGCAGTTCTTC
.	TRBV5-1	TRBJ1-6	.	CASRGQALNSPLHF	TGCGCCAGCAGAGGTCAGGCACTTAATTCACCCCTCCACTTT
.	TRBV12-3/TRBV12-4	TRBJ1-5	.	CASSLSGRSNQPQHF	TGTGCCAGCAGTTTATCAGGGCGTAGCAATCAGCCCCAGCATTTT
few	TRBV6-5	TRBJ1-6	.	CASSSNSPLHF	TGTGCCAGCAGTTCTAATTCACCCCTCCACTTT
.	TRBV10-1	TRBJ2-1	.	CASSENQGNDNEQFF	TGCGCCAGCAGTGAAAACCAGGGGAATGACAATGAGCAGTTCTTC
.	TRBV20-1	TRBJ2-1	TRBD2	CSAGLAAYNEQFF	TGCAGTGCCGGACTAGCGGCCTACAATGAGCAGTTCTTC